Sequencing of this T cell receptor beta chain was carried out in a study of OX40 agonist ivuxolimab in advanced cancers. Points on this clone: What it binds is unknown.

Produced via immunoSEQ multiplex PCR; TCRdb's table is partial and in-frame only. The repertoire has more than 70,000 clones, about nine tenths of them found once; the top ten carry 0.33%. Broader study findings: Average numbers of expanded clones were greater in CD8+ T cells than in CD4+.

V was pared by 5 bases and J by 4 bases, with 4 bases of the junction left unmatched. The CDR3 consists of 16 residues. Looked up from germline, CDR1 is SEHNR and CDR2 is FQNEAQ (reference sequence). This specimen was CD4+ or CD8+ T cells sorted from blood, taken in a trial of the OX40 agonist ivuxolimab. The sequence was obtained from an adult with an advanced solid tumor such as melanoma, head and neck, liver or kidney cancer. The V and J genes are TRBV7-9 and TRBJ2-5; the match to TRBD2 covers 16 bases. CDR3 residues: CASSEGTSGRGETQYF. Written as DNA, the CDR3 is TGTGCCAGCAGCGAGGGGACTAGCGGGAGGGGAGAGACCCAGTACTTC.